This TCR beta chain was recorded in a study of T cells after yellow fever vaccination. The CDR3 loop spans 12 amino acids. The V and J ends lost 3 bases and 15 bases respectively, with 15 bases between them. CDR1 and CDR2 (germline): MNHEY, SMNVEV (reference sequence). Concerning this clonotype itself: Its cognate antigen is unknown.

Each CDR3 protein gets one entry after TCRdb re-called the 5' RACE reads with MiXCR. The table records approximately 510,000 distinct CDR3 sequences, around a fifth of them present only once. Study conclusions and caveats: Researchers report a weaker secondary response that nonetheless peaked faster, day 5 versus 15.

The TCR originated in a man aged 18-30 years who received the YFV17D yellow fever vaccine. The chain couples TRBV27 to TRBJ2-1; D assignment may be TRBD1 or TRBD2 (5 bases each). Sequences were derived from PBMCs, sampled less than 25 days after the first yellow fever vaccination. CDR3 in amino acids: CASSFPEGRRFF. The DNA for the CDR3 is TGTGCCAGCAGTTTTCCCGAGGGGCGTAGGTTCTTC.